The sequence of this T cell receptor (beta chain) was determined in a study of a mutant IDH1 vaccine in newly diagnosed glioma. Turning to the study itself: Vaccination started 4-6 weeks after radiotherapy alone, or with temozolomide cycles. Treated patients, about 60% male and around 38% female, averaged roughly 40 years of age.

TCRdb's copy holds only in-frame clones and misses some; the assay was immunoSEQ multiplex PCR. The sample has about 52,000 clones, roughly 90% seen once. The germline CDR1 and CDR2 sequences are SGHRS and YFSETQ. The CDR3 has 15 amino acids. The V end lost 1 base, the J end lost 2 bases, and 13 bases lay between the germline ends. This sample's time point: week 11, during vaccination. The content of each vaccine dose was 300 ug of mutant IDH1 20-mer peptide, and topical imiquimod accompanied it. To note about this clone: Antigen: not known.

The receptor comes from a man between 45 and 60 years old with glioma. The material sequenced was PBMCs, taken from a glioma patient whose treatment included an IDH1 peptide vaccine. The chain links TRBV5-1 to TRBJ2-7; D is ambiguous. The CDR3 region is CASSLSAGSTYEQYF. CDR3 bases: TGCGCCAGCAGCTTGTCCGCCGGGTCTACCTACGAGCAGTACTTC.